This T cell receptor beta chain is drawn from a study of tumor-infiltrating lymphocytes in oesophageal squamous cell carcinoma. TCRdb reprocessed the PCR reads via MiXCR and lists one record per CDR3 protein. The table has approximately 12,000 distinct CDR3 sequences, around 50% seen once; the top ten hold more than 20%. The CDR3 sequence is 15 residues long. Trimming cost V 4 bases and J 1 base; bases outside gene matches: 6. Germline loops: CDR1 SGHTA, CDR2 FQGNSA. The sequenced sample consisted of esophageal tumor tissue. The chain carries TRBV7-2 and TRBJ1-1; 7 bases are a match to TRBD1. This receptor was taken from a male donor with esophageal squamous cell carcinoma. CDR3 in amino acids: CASSSRGTANTEAFF. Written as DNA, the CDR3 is TGTGCCAGCAGCTCAAGGGGGACAGCGAACACTGAAGCTTTCTTT.